This TCR beta chain was identified in a study of cytomegalovirus exposure and HLA in healthy donors. Overall study findings and caveats: Later on, an analysis showed TCR association rates differing by HLA locus, with DRB1 the most and HLA-C the fewest. Cytomegalovirus-associated status was assigned to around 160 TCR beta chains. In a later analysis, V- and J-gene trimming of beta chains associated with a DCLRE1C missense variant, replicated independently. According to an earlier analysis, most TCR beta V segments yielded productive rearrangements about 87% or about 30% of the time.

V was pared by 3 bases and J by 8 bases, with 12 bases of the junction left unmatched. Germline CDR1 and CDR2: MGHRA and YSYEKL. The CDR3 loop spans 18 amino acids. For this clone: The antigen is not known.

The PCR had 60 Vbeta and 13 Jbeta primers. Measured with immunoSEQ multiplex PCR; TCRdb has only the in-frame clones, and not every one. The sample has roughly 220,000 clones; 70% are singletons. The chain is built from TRBV4-1 and TRBJ1-6; TRBD1 aligns across 11 bases. The receptor comes from a man aged 35-49 years in good health and CMV-seropositive. Sample: PBMCs. The CDR3 sequence: CASSHIGQGATPHSPLHF. In DNA, the CDR3 is TGCGCCAGCAGCCACATAGGACAGGGGGCTACCCCTCATTCACCCCTCCACTTT.